This T cell receptor (beta chain) appears in the sequencing data of a study of Graves' ophthalmopathy and Graves' hyperthyroidism. Overall study: At initial diagnosis, peripheral blood was obtained, and this preceded any treatment. Broader study findings: The model's ophthalmopathy progression predictions had roughly 69% sensitivity and 72% to 75% specificity.

A remark on this clonotype: Its specificity is not known.

The length of the CDR3 is 14 residues. The V gene's germline CDR1 is SQVTM and CDR2 ANQGSEA. The germline V and J ends were trimmed by 3 bases and 5 bases, with 16 bases remaining between them. Other autoimmune diseases, uncontrolled infections, pregnancy or lactation led to the exclusion of patients. The evidence that diagnosis relied on was clinical symptoms, serum thyroxine, TRAb, thyroid ultrasound and orbital computed tomography. Amplification from RNA transcripts yielded the TCR beta CDR3 regions. After a first-round RT-PCR with HTBI primers, a second-round multiplex PCR was run. TCRdb re-analysed the multiplex PCR reads in MiXCR, keeping a single row per CDR3 protein. This repertoire shows around 15,000 distinct CDR3 sequences, around 46% found once; its top ten account for roughly 27%.

This chain joins TRBV29-1 and TRBJ1-1; D is possibly TRBD1 (6 bases). Input material: peripheral blood. The TCR comes from a middle-aged woman with stable Graves' hyperthyroidism. The CDR3 DNA sequence: TGCAGCGTTGAGAGGGACGGGGGGCGAACTGAAGCTTTCTTT. As protein: CSVERDGGRTEAFF.